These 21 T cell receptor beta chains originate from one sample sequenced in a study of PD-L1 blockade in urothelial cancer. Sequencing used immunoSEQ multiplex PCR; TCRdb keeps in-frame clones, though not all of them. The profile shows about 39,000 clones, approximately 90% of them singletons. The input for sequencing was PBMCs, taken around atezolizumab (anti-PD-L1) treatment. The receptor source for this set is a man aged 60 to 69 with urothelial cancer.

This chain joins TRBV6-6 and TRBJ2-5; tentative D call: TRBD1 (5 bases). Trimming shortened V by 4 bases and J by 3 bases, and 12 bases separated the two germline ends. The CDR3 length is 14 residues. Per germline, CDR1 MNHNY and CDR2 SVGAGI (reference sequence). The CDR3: CASSSTGAKETQYF. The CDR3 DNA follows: TGTGCCAGCAGTTCGACTGGGGCGAAAGAGACCCAGTACTTC.

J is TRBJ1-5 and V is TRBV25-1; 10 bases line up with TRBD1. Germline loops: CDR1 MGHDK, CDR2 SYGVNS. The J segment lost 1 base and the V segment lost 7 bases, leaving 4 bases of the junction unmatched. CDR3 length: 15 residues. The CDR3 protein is CASKDRGRSNQPQHF. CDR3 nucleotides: TGTGCCAGCAAGGACAGGGGGAGGAGCAATCAGCCCCAGCATTTT. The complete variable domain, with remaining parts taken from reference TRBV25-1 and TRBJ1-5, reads EADIYQTPRYLVIGTGKKITLECSQTMGHDKMYWYQQDPGMELHLIHYSYGVNSTEKGDLSSESTVSRIRTEHFPLTLESARPSHTSQYLCASKDRGRSNQPQHFGDGTRLSIL.

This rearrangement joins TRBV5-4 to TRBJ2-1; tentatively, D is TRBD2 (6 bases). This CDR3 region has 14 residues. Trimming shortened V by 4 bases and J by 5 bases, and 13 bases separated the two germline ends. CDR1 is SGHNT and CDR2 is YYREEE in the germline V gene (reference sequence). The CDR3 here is CASSRDWGDNEQFF. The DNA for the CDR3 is TGTGCCAGCAGCCGGGACTGGGGGGACAATGAGCAGTTCTTC.

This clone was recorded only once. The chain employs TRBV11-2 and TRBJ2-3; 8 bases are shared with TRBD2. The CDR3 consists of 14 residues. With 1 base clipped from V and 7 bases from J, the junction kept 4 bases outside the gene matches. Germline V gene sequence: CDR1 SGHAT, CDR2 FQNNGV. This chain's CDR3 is CASSLAGLVNTQYF. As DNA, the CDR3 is TGTGCCAGCAGCTTAGCGGGACTAGTCAATACGCAGTATTTT.

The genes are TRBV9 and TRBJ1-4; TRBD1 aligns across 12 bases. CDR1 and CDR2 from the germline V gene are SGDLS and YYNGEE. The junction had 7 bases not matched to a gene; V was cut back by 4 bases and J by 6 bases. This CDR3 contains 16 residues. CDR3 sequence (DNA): TGTGCCAGCAGCCGGGACAGGGGGCGAGATCATGAAAAACTGTTTTTT. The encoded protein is CASSRDRGRDHEKLFF.

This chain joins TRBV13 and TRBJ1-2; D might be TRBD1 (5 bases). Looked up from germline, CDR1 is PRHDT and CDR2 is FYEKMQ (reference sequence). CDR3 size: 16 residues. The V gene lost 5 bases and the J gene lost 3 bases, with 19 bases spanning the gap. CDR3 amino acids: CASSLTATDYHYGYTF. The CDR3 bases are TGTGCCAGCAGCCTGACAGCCACGGACTACCACTATGGCTACACCTTC.

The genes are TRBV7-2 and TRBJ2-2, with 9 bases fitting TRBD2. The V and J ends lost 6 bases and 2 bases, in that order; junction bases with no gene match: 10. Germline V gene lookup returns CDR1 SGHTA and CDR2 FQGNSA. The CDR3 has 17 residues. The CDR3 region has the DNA TGTGCCAGCAGGGCACGCAAGGGACTAGCCAACACCGGGGAGCTGTTTTTT. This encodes CASRARKGLANTGELFF.

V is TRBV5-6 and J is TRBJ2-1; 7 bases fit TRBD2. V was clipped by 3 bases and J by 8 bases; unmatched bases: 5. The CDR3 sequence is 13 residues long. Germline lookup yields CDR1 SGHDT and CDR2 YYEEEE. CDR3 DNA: TGTGCCAGCAGCTCAGGGACTACTCATGAGCAGTTCTTC. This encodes CASSSGTTHEQFF.

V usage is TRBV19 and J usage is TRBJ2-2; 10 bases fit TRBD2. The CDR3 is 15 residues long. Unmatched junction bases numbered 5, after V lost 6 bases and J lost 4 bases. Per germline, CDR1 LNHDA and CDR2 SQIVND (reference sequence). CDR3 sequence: CASSGSGRATGELFF. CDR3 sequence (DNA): TGTGCCAGTAGCGGCAGCGGGAGGGCCACCGGGGAGCTGTTTTTT.

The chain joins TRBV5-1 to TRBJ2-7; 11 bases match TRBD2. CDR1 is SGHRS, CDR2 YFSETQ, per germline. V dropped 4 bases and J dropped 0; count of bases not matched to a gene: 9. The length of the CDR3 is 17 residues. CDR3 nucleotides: TGCGCCAGCAGCCCCGCCAGGACTAGCGGGTTCTCCTACGAGCAGTACTTC. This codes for CASSPARTSGFSYEQYF.

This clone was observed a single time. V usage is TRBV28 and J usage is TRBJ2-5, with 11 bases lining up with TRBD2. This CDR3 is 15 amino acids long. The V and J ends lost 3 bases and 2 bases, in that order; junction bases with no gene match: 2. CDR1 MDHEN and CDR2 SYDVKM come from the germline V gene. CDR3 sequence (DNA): TGTGCCAGCAGTTTTTGGACTAGCGGGCAAGAGACCCAGTACTTC. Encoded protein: CASSFWTSGQETQYF.

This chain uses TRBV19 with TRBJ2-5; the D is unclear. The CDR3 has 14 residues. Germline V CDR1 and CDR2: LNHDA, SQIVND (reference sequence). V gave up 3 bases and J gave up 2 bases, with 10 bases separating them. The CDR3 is CASSIPLRQETQYF. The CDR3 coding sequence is TGTGCCAGTAGTATCCCTCTCAGGCAAGAGACCCAGTACTTC. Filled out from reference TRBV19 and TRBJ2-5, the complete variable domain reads DGGITQSPKYLFRKEGQNVTLSCEQNLNHDAMYWYRQDPGQGLRLIYYSQIVNDFQKGDIAEGYSVSREKKESFPLTVTSAQKNPTAFYLCASSIPLRQETQYFGPGTRLLVL.

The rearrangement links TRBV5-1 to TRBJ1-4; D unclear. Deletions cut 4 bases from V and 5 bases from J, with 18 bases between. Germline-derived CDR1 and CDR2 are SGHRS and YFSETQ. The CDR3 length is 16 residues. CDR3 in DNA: TGCGCCAGCAGCCGAGCGTTAGGAGGGCAGAATGAAAAACTGTTTTTT. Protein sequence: CASSRALGGQNEKLFF.

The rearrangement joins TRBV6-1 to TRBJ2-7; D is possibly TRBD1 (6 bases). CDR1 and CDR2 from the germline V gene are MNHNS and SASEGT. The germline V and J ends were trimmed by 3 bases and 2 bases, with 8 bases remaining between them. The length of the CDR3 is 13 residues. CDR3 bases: TGTGCCAGCAGTGAGGACAGACCCTACGAGCAGTACTTC. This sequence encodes CASSEDRPYEQYF.

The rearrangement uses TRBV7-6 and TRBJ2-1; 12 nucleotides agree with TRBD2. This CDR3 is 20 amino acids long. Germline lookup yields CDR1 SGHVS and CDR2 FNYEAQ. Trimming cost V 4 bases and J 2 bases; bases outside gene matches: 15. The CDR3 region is CASSSRLAGAASFAYNEQFF. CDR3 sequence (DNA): TGTGCCAGCAGCTCCCGACTAGCGGGAGCTGCGAGTTTTGCCTACAATGAGCAGTTCTTC. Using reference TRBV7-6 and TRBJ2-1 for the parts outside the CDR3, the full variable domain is GAGVSQSPRYKVTKRGQDVALRCDPISGHVSLYWYRQALGQGPEFLTYFNYEAQQDKSGLPNDRFSAERPEGSISTLTIQRTEQRDSAMYRCASSSRLAGAASFAYNEQFFGPGTRLTVL.

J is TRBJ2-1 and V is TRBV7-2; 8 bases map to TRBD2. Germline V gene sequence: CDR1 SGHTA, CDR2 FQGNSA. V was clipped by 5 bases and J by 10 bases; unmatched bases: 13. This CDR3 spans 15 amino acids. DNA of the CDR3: TGTGCCAGCAGCCCGCATATGGAAGCGGGGGTAGAGCAGTTCTTC. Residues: CASSPHMEAGVEQFF.

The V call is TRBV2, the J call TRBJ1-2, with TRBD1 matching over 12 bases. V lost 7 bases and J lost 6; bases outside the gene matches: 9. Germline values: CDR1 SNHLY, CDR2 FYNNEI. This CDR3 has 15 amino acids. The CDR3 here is CASTGTGGSYNGYTF. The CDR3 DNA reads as TGTGCCAGCACCGGGACAGGGGGCAGTTATAATGGCTACACCTTC.

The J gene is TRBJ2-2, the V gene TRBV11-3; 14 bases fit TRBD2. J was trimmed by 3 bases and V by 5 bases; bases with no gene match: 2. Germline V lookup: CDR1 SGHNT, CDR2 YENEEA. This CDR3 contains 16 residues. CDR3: CASSPGLAGDTGELFF. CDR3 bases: TGTGCCAGCAGCCCGGGACTAGCGGGAGACACCGGGGAGCTGTTTTTT. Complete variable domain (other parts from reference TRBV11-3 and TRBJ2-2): EAGVVQSPRYKIIEKKQPVAFWCNPISGHNTLYWYLQNLGQGPELLIRYENEEAVDDSQLPKDRFSAERLKGVDSTLKIQPAELGDSAVYLCASSPGLAGDTGELFFGEGSRLTVL.

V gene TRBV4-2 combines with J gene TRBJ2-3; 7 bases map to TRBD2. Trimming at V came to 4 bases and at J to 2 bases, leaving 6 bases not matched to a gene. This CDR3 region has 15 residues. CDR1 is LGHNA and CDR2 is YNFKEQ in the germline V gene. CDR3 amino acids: CASSLWEGLTDTQYF. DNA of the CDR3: TGTGCCAGCAGCCTTTGGGAGGGCCTCACAGATACGCAGTATTTT.

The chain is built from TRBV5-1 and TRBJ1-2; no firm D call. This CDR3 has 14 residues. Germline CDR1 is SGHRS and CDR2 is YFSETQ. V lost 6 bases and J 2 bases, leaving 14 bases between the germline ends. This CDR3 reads CASTNRDMNYGYTF. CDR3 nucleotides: TGCGCCAGCACCAATCGAGACATGAACTATGGCTACACCTTC.

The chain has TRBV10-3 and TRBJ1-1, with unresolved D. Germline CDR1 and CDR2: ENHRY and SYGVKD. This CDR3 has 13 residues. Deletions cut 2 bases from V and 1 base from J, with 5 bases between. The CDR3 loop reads CAISETGNTEAFF. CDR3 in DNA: TGTGCCATCAGTGAGACGGGGAACACTGAAGCTTTCTTT.